This passage covers 28 T cell receptor beta chains from one sample sequenced in a study of blood T cells in healthy people across ages. Then a second PCR, running about 6 to 12 cycles, was carried out with a sample-barcoded 5' primer and a J-beta primer mix. TCRdb ran MiXCR on the 5' RACE reads and lists one entry per CDR3 protein. The table lists roughly 1.6 million distinct CDR3 sequences, around 35% of them singletons. The sequencing sample was made of blood. Receptors were obtained from a woman aged 25 to 39 in good health.

About this clonotype: It may be a read error: a sequence one base away is much more abundant. The CDR3 sequence is CSVAGTGQETQYF. The CDR3 DNA sequence: TGCAGCGTTGCTGGGACAGGCCAAGAGACCCAGTACTTC. The chain links TRBV29-1 to TRBJ2-5, with 8 bases that match TRBD1. CDR3 length: 13 residues. V shed 4 bases, J shed 1 base, and the junction held 2 bases outside the gene matches. Germline V CDR1 and CDR2: SQVTM, ANQGSEA.

V usage is TRBV5-8 and J usage is TRBJ2-1; 8 nucleotides align to TRBD2. The CDR3 has 19 residues. With 4 bases clipped from V and 7 bases from J, the junction kept 22 bases outside the gene matches. CDR1 is SGHTS and CDR2 is YDEGEE in the germline V gene. The chain's CDR3 is CASSTTGGPQGRVVNEQFF. In nucleotides, the CDR3 is TGTGCCAGCAGCACCACGGGGGGGCCACAGGGAAGGGTTGTAAATGAGCAGTTCTTC.

This sequence joins TRBV27 and TRBJ1-2; TRBD1 is a possible D gene (5 bases). The CDR3 totals 14 residues. Trimming shortened V by 4 bases and J by 4 bases, and 13 bases separated the two germline ends. In germline, CDR1 is MNHEY, CDR2 SMNVEV (reference sequence). The CDR3 DNA reads as TGTGCCAGCAGTTCTCCGGGGCGGTCCTATGGCTACACCTTC. This encodes CASSSPGRSYGYTF.

In regard to this clonotype: This may stem from a read error, because a much larger clone lies one nucleotide away. This chain uses TRBV28 with TRBJ2-7, with a weak D call TRBD1 (5 bases). Germline lookup yields CDR1 MDHEN and CDR2 SYDVKM. There are 14 residues in the CDR3. In DNA, the CDR3 is TGTGCCAGCAGTTCTCCGCCAGACAGCTACGAGCGGTACTTC. Translation: CASSSPPDSYERYF.

This clonotype was picked up many times. This chain connects TRBV29-1 to TRBJ2-3; TRBD2 might be the D (6 bases). CDR3 length equals 13 residues. Deletions cut 5 bases from V and 2 bases from J, with 11 bases between. Germline CDR1 SQVTM, CDR2 ANQGSEA. DNA for the CDR3: TGCAGCGTTTTAAGCGGGCTCACAGATACGCAGTATTTT. This gives the protein CSVLSGLTDTQYF.

The chain recombines TRBV21-1 with TRBJ1-4; TRBD1, as called in the table, went unchecked against the DNA. TRBV21-1 is tagged as a pseudogene. The CDR3 consists of 17 residues. The CDR3 region has the DNA TGTGCCAGCAGCATCTATCCGGGCGACGCAACTAATGAAAAACTGTTTTTT. Protein product: CASSIYPGDATNEKLFF.

J is TRBJ2-1 and V is TRBV20-1; possibly TRBD2 for D (6 bases). The CDR3 spans 16 residues. CDR1 and CDR2 from the germline V gene are DFQATT and SNEGSKA (reference sequence). V gave up 6 bases and J gave up 4 bases, with 22 bases separating them. The CDR3 sequence is CSAPQSYGSIYNEQFF. The CDR3, as DNA: TGCAGTGCGCCTCAGTCGTACGGGAGTATATACAATGAGCAGTTCTTC.

This clonotype has more than one count but fewer than ten. The V and J genes are TRBV24-1 and TRBJ2-3, with D perhaps matching TRBD1 or TRBD2 (5 bases each). This CDR3 spans 16 amino acids. Trimming cost V 2 bases and J 1 base, with 12 bases left between them. Germline CDR1 reads KGHDR; CDR2 reads SFDVKD. The CDR3 DNA reads TGTGCCACCAGTGATTCACCGGGACGGGGCACAGATACGCAGTATTTT. Its translation is CATSDSPGRGTDTQYF.

The chain has TRBV27 and TRBJ2-5; unclear D gene. In germline, CDR1 is MNHEY, CDR2 SMNVEV (reference sequence). The V and J ends lost 2 bases and 0 bases respectively, with 16 bases between them. CDR3 size: 17 residues. CDR3 protein: CASSLLRGLPHQETQYF. Written as DNA, the CDR3 is TGTGCCAGCAGTTTACTCCGCGGCCTCCCCCACCAAGAGACCCAGTACTTC.

This clonotype has just a few counts. The genes are TRBV27 and TRBJ2-7, with D perhaps assigned TRBD1 or TRBD2 (5 bases each). Germline V CDR1 and CDR2: MNHEY, SMNVEV (reference sequence). The CDR3 is 13 amino acids. The V end was cut by 5 bases, the J end by 5 bases, with 13 bases between. The CDR3: CASSLDWGNEQYF. DNA for the CDR3: TGTGCCAGCAGTCTAGATTGGGGGAACGAGCAGTACTTC.

Regarding this clonotype: A junction end diverges from the germline sequence, so it may reflect a read error. The chain carries TRBV7-2 and TRBJ2-7; 9 bases are a match to TRBD1. CDR1 is SGHTA and CDR2 is FQGNSA in the germline V gene. This CDR3 has 14 residues. CDR3 loop: CASSWDRVSYEQDF. The CDR3 nucleotides read TGTGCCAGCAGCTGGGACAGGGTCTCCTACGAGCAGGACTTC. Variable domain in full (rest from reference TRBV7-2 and TRBJ2-7): GAGVSQSPSNKVTEKGKDVELRCDPISGHTALYWYRQSLGQGLEFLIYFQGNSAPDKSGLPSDRFSAERTGGSVSTLTIQRTQQEDSAVYLCASSWDRVSYEQDFGPGTRLTVT.

This sequence joins TRBV4-2 and TRBJ2-1; D is possibly TRBD2 (6 bases). Germline V gives CDR1 LGHNA, CDR2 YNFKEQ. The CDR3 covers 16 residues. Deletions cut 0 bases from V and 5 bases from J, with 14 bases between. The CDR3 nucleotides read TGTGCCAGCAGCCAAGAGAGGCGGGGTGAAAACAATGAGCAGTTCTTC. It specifies CASSQERRGENNEQFF.

There are many counts of this clonotype. The V gene is TRBV12-3 or TRBV12-4, the J gene TRBJ2-3; a possible D gene is TRBD1 (6 bases). The CDR3 extends over 16 amino acids. V was pared by 5 bases and J by 6 bases, with 21 bases between. The CDR3 nucleotides read TGTGCCAGCAGTGGACCGGGACACCCATCGGTGGATACGCAGTATTTT. It specifies CASSGPGHPSVDTQYF.

This rearrangement joins TRBV2 to TRBJ2-7; 9 bases are a match to TRBD2. J gave up 3 bases and V 4 bases, and 10 bases lay outside the gene matches. The CDR3 is 16 residues long. Looked up from germline, CDR1 is SNHLY and CDR2 is FYNNEI. The CDR3 nucleotides read TGTGCCAGCAGTGGGGACTTGGGACTAGCCAACTACGAGCAGTACTTC. It is translated as CASSGDLGLANYEQYF.

The chain uses TRBV27 and TRBJ2-7; D not certain. Germline loops: CDR1 MNHEY, CDR2 SMNVEV (reference sequence). The V and J ends lost 1 base and 2 bases respectively, with 12 bases between them. The CDR3 length is 15 residues. The CDR3 protein is CASSLLGPRAYEQYF. The CDR3 nucleotides are TGTGCCAGCAGTTTATTAGGCCCTCGTGCCTACGAGCAGTACTTC.

As to this clonotype: A much larger clone differs by one base, so this may be a read error. This chain links TRBV29-1 with TRBJ2-7; the D gene is possibly TRBD1 (5 bases). Trimming removed 7 bases from V and 6 bases from J, with 16 bases in between. Germline V lookup: CDR1 SQVTM, CDR2 ANQGSEA. This CDR3 is built from 12 residues. The CDR3 DNA reads TGCAGCGCTGATGGGCAGGGCGGCGAGCAGTACTTC. Translated, it gives CSADGQGGEQYF.

The rearrangement joins TRBV27 to TRBJ1-1; 9 bases agree with TRBD1. The germline gives CDR1 MNHEY, CDR2 SMNVEV (reference sequence). Germline trimming cut 5 bases from V and 5 bases from J; bases unmatched to any gene: 9. This CDR3 region has 15 residues. In DNA, the CDR3 is TGTGCCAGCAGTGCCGCCGGGACAGGGCGAACTGAAGCTTTCTTT. Translating gives CASSAAGTGRTEAFF.

This clonotype was picked up many times. The chain has TRBV4-1 and TRBJ2-3, with 10 bases identical to TRBD2. This CDR3 comprises 17 residues. Germline V gene lookup returns CDR1 MGHRA and CDR2 YSYEKL. J was trimmed by 5 bases and V by 0 bases; bases with no gene match: 8. DNA of the CDR3: TGCGCCAGCAGCCAAGATCCCAGCGGGGGGGAGCAAGATACGCAGTATTTT. This encodes CASSQDPSGGEQDTQYF.

This chain joins TRBV5-1 and TRBJ1-2; 7 bases map to TRBD1. V dropped 3 bases and J dropped 5; count of bases not matched to a gene: 13. Germline V lookup: CDR1 SGHRS, CDR2 YFSETQ. CDR3 length: 16 amino acids. The CDR3 sequence is CASSWKGAGYVYGYTF. CDR3 DNA: TGCGCCAGCAGCTGGAAGGGGGCGGGATACGTTTATGGCTACACCTTC.

Notes on this clonotype: Mismatch with germline at one junction end may stem from a read error. V is TRBV18 and J is TRBJ2-7; D not resolved. CDR1 KGHSH and CDR2 LQKENI come from the germline V gene. The CDR3 extends over 11 amino acids. CDR3: CASSAKETQCF. The CDR3 region has the DNA TGTGCCAGCTCAGCCAAAGAGACCCAGTGCTTC.

Concerning this clonotype itself: Sequence at one end of the junction differs from germline and may be a read error. The chain combines TRBV7-2 with TRBJ2-2; D might be TRBD2 (5 bases). Per germline, CDR1 SGHTA and CDR2 FQGNSA. CDR3 size: 15 residues. In DNA form, the CDR3 reads TGTGCCAGCAGCTTAGTGGGGATCAACACCGGGAAGCTGTTTTTT. Protein sequence: CASSLVGINTGKLFF.

The sample holds a few counts of this clonotype. The rearrangement links TRBV7-2 to TRBJ1-4; 8 bases are shared with TRBD1. The length of the CDR3 is 14 residues. CDR1 is SGHTA, CDR2 FQGNSA, per germline. The V gene end was trimmed by 5 bases and the J gene end by 7 bases; junction bases not matched to a gene: 6. The CDR3 loop is CASSIRGRGEKLFF. The DNA for the CDR3 is TGTGCCAGCAGCATCAGGGGGCGAGGTGAAAAACTGTTTTTT.

This clonotype was counted between two and nine times. The chain recombines TRBV6-6 with TRBJ1-6; 10 bases are a match to TRBD1. The CDR3 runs 14 residues. The trim removed 6 bases at V and 8 bases at J, leaving 4 bases unmatched. Germline assignment: CDR1 MNHNY and CDR2 SVGAGI (reference sequence). The CDR3 coding sequence is TGTGCCAGCAGCCTGGACAGGGGGGATTCACCCCTCCACTTT. Its translation is CASSLDRGDSPLHF.

This sequence joins TRBV21-1 and TRBJ2-7; the table names TRBD1, a call not compared with the DNA. TRBV21-1 is termed a pseudogene. The CDR3 runs to 17 residues. CDR3 bases: TGTGCCAGCAGCGCCCCCTTCGGACCCCAATTACTTTACGAGCAGTACTTC. Residues: CASSAPFGPQLLYEQYF.

This clonotype was counted between two and nine times. This chain connects TRBV4-2 to TRBJ2-7; the D gene is possibly TRBD2 (7 bases). Germline V gene data show CDR1 as LGHNA and CDR2 as YNFKEQ. The CDR3 has 15 residues. Trimming removed 4 bases from V and 0 bases from J, with 13 bases in between. The CDR3 DNA follows: TGTGCCAGCAGCCGAGGGGGGGCGAGCTCCTACGAGCAGTACTTC. Protein: CASSRGGASSYEQYF.

This clonotype was detected only a few times. The chain is built from TRBV7-3 and TRBJ2-1; D not certain. Germline values: CDR1 SGHTA, CDR2 FQGTGA. The CDR3 has 16 residues. V dropped 5 bases and J dropped 0 bases, with 14 bases sitting between them. The CDR3 loop reads CASSPTPSYSYNEQFF. DNA of the CDR3: TGTGCCAGCAGCCCCACTCCCTCCTACTCCTACAATGAGCAGTTCTTC.

This clonotype occurred a few times. The chain joins TRBV4-3 to TRBJ1-3; D is undetermined. The CDR3 is made up of 12 amino acids. V shed 3 bases and J shed 11 bases, with 11 bases lying between them. Germline-derived CDR1 and CDR2 are LGHNA and YSLEER. In DNA form, the CDR3 reads TGCGCCAGCAGCCAGGGAGCAAGTTCCATATATTTT. Amino acids: CASSQGASSIYF.

This clonotype was seen only a few times. The rearrangement links TRBV28 to TRBJ2-3; TRBD1 is a possible D gene (6 bases). This CDR3 comprises 16 residues. V gave up 3 bases and J gave up 5 bases, with 18 bases separating them. From germline, CDR1 is MDHEN and CDR2 SYDVKM. CDR3 protein: CASSFPGASSRDTQYF. The CDR3 DNA follows: TGTGCCAGCAGTTTCCCAGGGGCTTCCTCAAGAGATACGCAGTATTTT.